These 27 T cell receptor beta chains share one sample of origin, sequenced in a study of T cells after yellow fever vaccination. TCRdb ran MiXCR on the 5' RACE reads and lists one entry per CDR3 protein. The sample holds about 330,000 distinct CDR3 sequences, roughly 3.9% seen once. Sequenced here: PBMCs, sampled 5 days after the yellow fever booster vaccination. The receptors derive from a man aged 18 to 29 who received the YFV17D yellow fever vaccine.

In its sample, this clonotype was seen many times. The chain has TRBV11-2 and TRBJ2-3, with TRBD2 identical over 8 bases. V gave up 4 bases and J gave up 5 bases; unmatched junction bases: 8. The CDR3 sequence is 15 residues long. Germline assignment: CDR1 SGHAT and CDR2 FQNNGV. The CDR3 sequence: CASSSLGGAGDTQYF. Written as DNA, the CDR3 is TGTGCCAGCAGCTCTCTCGGGGGGGCCGGAGATACGCAGTATTTT.

CDR3 protein: CASSLARYYNEQFF. In DNA form, the CDR3 reads TGTGCCAGCAGCTTAGCCAGGTACTACAATGAGCAGTTCTTC. The chain combines TRBV7-2 with TRBJ2-1; D unclear. With 0 bases removed from V and 3 bases from J, the gap between germline ends came to 6 bases. The germline V gene encodes CDR1 SGHTA and CDR2 FQGNSA. CDR3 length equals 14 residues.

This chain joins TRBV13 and TRBJ2-7; 7 nucleotides align to TRBD1. J lost 2 bases, V lost 3 bases, and 13 bases had no gene match. CDR3 size: 17 residues. Germline lookup yields CDR1 PRHDT and CDR2 FYEKMQ (reference sequence). The CDR3 loop reads CASSFMRGGRSPYEQYV. The CDR3 nucleotides read TGTGCCAGCAGCTTTATGAGAGGGGGCCGCTCCCCCTACGAGCAGTACGTC.

This clonotype appeared many times. The CDR3 region has the DNA TGTGCCAGCAGCAACAGGGGTACGAACACCGGGGAGCTGTTTTTT. Its protein is CASSNRGTNTGELFF. The V gene is TRBV7-6, the J gene TRBJ2-2; 7 bases are shared with TRBD1. The CDR3 contains 15 residues. With 5 bases clipped from V and 0 bases from J, the junction kept 3 bases outside the gene matches. CDR1 is SGHVS and CDR2 is FNYEAQ in the germline V gene.

The genes are TRBV11-1 and TRBJ2-5; D gene unclear. Looked up from germline, CDR1 is SGHAT and CDR2 is FQDESV (reference sequence). The CDR3 extends over 10 amino acids. Trimming took 5 bases from V and 5 from J, leaving 3 bases between them. This chain's CDR3 is CASSIETQYF. CDR3 bases: TGTGCCAGCAGCATCGAGACCCAGTACTTC.

V and J are TRBV3-1 and TRBJ1-2; TRBD1 is a possible D gene (5 bases). Between the trimmed V and J ends, which lost 5 bases and 2 bases, there was a span of 18 bases. The germline V gene encodes CDR1 LGHDT and CDR2 YNNKEL (reference sequence). The CDR3 contains 16 residues. CDR3 nucleotide sequence: TGTGCCAGCAGCGATAGTCAAGGGACGGAGAACTATGGCTACACCTTC. It encodes CASSDSQGTENYGYTF.

The chain links TRBV4-1 to TRBJ2-7, with D perhaps TRBD1 (5 bases). This CDR3 comprises 15 residues. CDR1 is MGHRA and CDR2 is YSYEKL in the germline V gene. V lost 3 bases and J 3 bases, leaving 15 bases between the germline ends. This CDR3 reads CASSHSVGVLYEQYF. The CDR3 coding sequence is TGCGCCAGCAGCCATTCTGTAGGGGTTCTCTACGAGCAGTACTTC.

The sample holds a few counts of this clonotype. The V and J genes are TRBV20-1 and TRBJ2-5; 9 bases agree with TRBD1. The V and J ends lost 3 bases and 3 bases, in that order; junction bases with no gene match: 11. This CDR3 comprises 16 residues. Germline V gene data show CDR1 as DFQATT and CDR2 as SNEGSKA (reference sequence). The CDR3, as DNA: TGCAGTGCTAGTTATGGGACAGGGAGTATCAAAGAGACCCAGTACTTC. The encoded protein is CSASYGTGSIKETQYF.

This chain connects TRBV7-2 to TRBJ1-5; D is ambiguous. Between the trimmed V and J ends, which lost 3 bases and 1 base, there was a span of 13 bases. The CDR3 loop spans 16 amino acids. Per the germline V gene, CDR1 is SGHTA and CDR2 is FQGNSA. For the CDR3, the DNA is TGTGCCAGCAGCTTGCGACGGTTAACCAGCAATCAGCCCCAGCATTTT. It encodes CASSLRRLTSNQPQHF.

This clonotype was found a few times. The chain is built from TRBV5-6 and TRBJ1-1; D ambiguous. The germline CDR1 and CDR2 sequences are SGHDT and YYEEEE. Trimming took off 5 bases at V and 3 bases at J, with 8 bases between the two ends. The CDR3 loop spans 12 amino acids. The CDR3 coding sequence is TGTGCCAGCAGACGCGCGGACACTGAAGCTTTCTTT. It yields the protein CASRRADTEAFF.

This clonotype was detected only a few times. The CDR3 here is CASKSGHSNSGNTIYF. CDR3 bases: TGCGCCAGCAAATCGGGACACTCAAACTCTGGAAACACCATATATTTT. V is TRBV5-1 and J is TRBJ1-3, with TRBD1 as a possible D gene (6 bases). Per the germline V gene, CDR1 is SGHRS and CDR2 is YFSETQ. The ends were cut back, 6 bases at V and 0 bases at J, with 16 bases in the middle. This CDR3 is built from 16 residues.

V gene TRBV7-9 combines with J gene TRBJ2-5; tentatively, D is TRBD1 or TRBD2 (5 bases each). Per the germline V gene, CDR1 is SEHNR and CDR2 is FQNEAQ (reference sequence). The CDR3 sequence is 12 residues long. Trimming stripped 5 bases from V and 4 bases from J, with 8 bases between. This chain's CDR3 is CASSAGRETQYF. CDR3 sequence (DNA): TGTGCCAGCAGCGCAGGGAGAGAGACCCAGTACTTC.

This clonotype was seen more than once but under ten times. V gene TRBV20-1 combines with J gene TRBJ2-7; the D is unclear. The ends were cut back, 2 bases at V and 3 bases at J, with 11 bases in the middle. The germline V gene encodes CDR1 DFQATT and CDR2 SNEGSKA (reference sequence). This CDR3 spans 13 amino acids. Here the CDR3 DNA reads TGCAGTGCTAGAAGGGCCGGCTACTACGAGCAGTACGTC. This gives the protein CSARRAGYYEQYV.

Many counts were recorded for this clonotype. The J gene is TRBJ1-1, the V gene TRBV6-5, with a possible D match to TRBD1 (5 bases). From germline, CDR1 is MNHEY and CDR2 SVGAGI. The CDR3 covers 14 residues. V was cut by 5 bases and J by 5 bases, with 15 bases left in between. The CDR3 DNA sequence: TGTGCCAGCAGTCCCCGGGGGGTTCAGACTGAAGCTTTCTTT. This encodes CASSPRGVQTEAFF.

In its sample, this clonotype was seen many times. This chain connects TRBV7-2 to TRBJ2-1; D may be TRBD1 (5 bases). Trimming shortened V by 1 base and J by 5 bases, and 12 bases separated the two germline ends. The CDR3 contains 15 residues. Per the germline V gene, CDR1 is SGHTA and CDR2 is FQGNSA. DNA for the CDR3: TGTGCCAGCAGCTTAGTTGTGACAGACAACAATGAGCAGTTCTTC. This gives the protein CASSLVVTDNNEQFF.

This clonotype was detected only a few times. This chain links TRBV6-5 with TRBJ2-1, with unresolved D. This CDR3 spans 12 amino acids. Germline CDR1 reads MNHEY; CDR2 reads SVGAGI. V dropped 5 bases and J dropped 6 bases, with 8 bases sitting between them. This CDR3 reads CASSARPNEQFF. The DNA for the CDR3 is TGTGCCAGCAGTGCCCGCCCCAATGAGCAGTTCTTC.

The rearrangement links TRBV5-1 to TRBJ2-1, with TRBD2 as a possible D gene (6 bases). The V gene lost 3 bases and the J gene lost 1 base, with 17 bases spanning the gap. From germline, CDR1 is SGHRS and CDR2 YFSETQ. The CDR3 spans 17 residues. CDR3 in DNA: TGCGCCAGCAGCTCCCTCCCCAGGGAGGCGTCCTACAATGAGCAGTTCTTC. It encodes CASSSLPREASYNEQFF.

The V call is TRBV6-1, the J call TRBJ1-2, with 8 positions matching TRBD1. From germline, CDR1 is MNHNS and CDR2 SASEGT. The junction had 6 bases not matched to a gene; V was cut back by 7 bases and J by 8 bases. The CDR3 spans 12 residues. CDR3 residues: CASINRGTGYTF. CDR3 nucleotide sequence: TGTGCCAGCATTAACAGGGGGACAGGCTACACCTTC.

This clonotype has more than one count but fewer than ten. The rearrangement links TRBV5-1 to TRBJ2-3, with 7 bases aligning to TRBD2. Trimming took 7 bases from V and 3 from J; bases not matched to a gene: 5. The germline gives CDR1 SGHRS, CDR2 YFSETQ. The CDR3 extends over 13 amino acids. The DNA of the CDR3 is TGCGCCAGCGGGGAGGGAAATACAGATACGCAGTATTTT. Translation: CASGEGNTDTQYF.

This clonotype was observed a few times. The chain recombines TRBV6-2 or TRBV6-3 with TRBJ1-2; D possibly corresponds to TRBD1 (6 bases). Germline V gene lookup returns CDR1 MNHEY and CDR2 SVGEGT. V was clipped by 2 bases and J by 3 bases, with 7 bases between them. The CDR3 length is 13 residues. In nucleotides, the CDR3 is TGTGCCAGCAGTTACGGACAGCACTATGGCTACACCTTC. As protein: CASSYGQHYGYTF.

In its sample, this clonotype was seen a few times. The rearrangement uses TRBV9 and TRBJ1-1; D not resolved. The germline CDR1 and CDR2 sequences are SGDLS and YYNGEE. V was clipped by 4 bases and J by 4 bases, with 23 bases between them. The CDR3 length is 17 residues. The DNA of the CDR3 is TGTGCCAGCAGCTACCCCGAGAGTACCCTCCCCGGCACTGAAGCTTTCTTT. Its protein is CASSYPESTLPGTEAFF.

This clonotype was counted ten times or more. The gene calls are TRBV5-1 and TRBJ2-7; 10 nucleotides line up with TRBD2. The CDR3 covers 15 residues. CDR1 SGHRS and CDR2 YFSETQ come from the germline V gene. Trimming at V came to 4 bases and at J to 4 bases, leaving 8 bases not matched to a gene. The CDR3 DNA follows: TGCGCCAGCAGCGGATCCAGCGGGGGGGTGTACGAGCAGTACTTC. Amino acids: CASSGSSGGVYEQYF.

The V gene is TRBV27, the J gene TRBJ1-1, with no clear D. CDR3 length: 13 amino acids. Germline V gene lookup returns CDR1 MNHEY and CDR2 SMNVEV (reference sequence). V dropped 5 bases and J dropped 4 bases, with 11 bases sitting between them. The CDR3 protein is CASSIAVGTEAFF. In nucleotides, the CDR3 is TGTGCCAGCAGTATAGCCGTCGGCACTGAAGCTTTCTTT.

V and J are TRBV4-1 and TRBJ2-7; possibly TRBD1 or TRBD2 for D (6 bases each). Germline CDR1 and CDR2: MGHRA and YSYEKL. V was clipped by 1 base and J by 0 bases, with 10 bases between them. The CDR3 consists of 15 residues. DNA for the CDR3: TGCGCCAGCAGCCAAGGAGGGGGGAGCTCCTACGAGCAGTACGTC. This translates into CASSQGGGSSYEQYV.

This clonotype was counted a few times. The V call is TRBV5-1, the J call TRBJ1-1; the D gene is possibly TRBD1 (6 bases). The CDR3 has 15 residues. Trimming left V 0 bases short and J 4 bases short, with 13 bases between. From germline, CDR1 is SGHRS and CDR2 YFSETQ. For the CDR3, the DNA is TGCGCCAGCAGCTTGGCGAGGGGGGCTCGCACTGAAGCTTTCTTT. Translation: CASSLARGARTEAFF.

This clonotype was observed at least ten times. The chain has TRBV4-3 and TRBJ2-2; D is perhaps TRBD2 (6 bases). V shed 4 bases and J shed 6 bases, with 12 bases lying between them. CDR3 size: 14 residues. Looked up from germline, CDR1 is LGHNA and CDR2 is YSLEER. CDR3 sequence reads: CASSLAERAGELFF. The CDR3 DNA is TGCGCCAGCAGCCTGGCCGAGCGGGCCGGGGAGCTGTTTTTT.

The chain couples TRBV6-5 to TRBJ1-6; tentative D call: TRBD1 (6 bases). The CDR3 length is 16 residues. The germline V and J ends were trimmed by 2 bases and 0 bases, with 8 bases remaining between them. Germline V gives CDR1 MNHEY, CDR2 SVGAGI. The CDR3 protein is CASSYQGFSYNSPLHF. The CDR3 coding sequence is TGTGCCAGCAGTTACCAGGGGTTCTCCTATAATTCACCCCTCCACTTT.